These 18 T cell receptor beta chains came from one sample sequenced in a study of CD8 T cells in Susac syndrome. RNA was extracted with the RNeasy kit, and a quantity of roughly 0.5 to 1 ug was reverse transcribed using random hexamers. TCRdb called the immunoSEQ multiplex PCR reads again in MiXCR, with one record for every CDR3 protein. Of some 120,000 distinct CDR3 sequences in the sample, less than 95% were seen once. The sequenced sample consisted of CD4+ T cells from PBMCs. The receptors stem from a human donor with multiple sclerosis.

The chain employs TRBV6-2 or TRBV6-3 and TRBJ1-5; 7 bases map to TRBD1. The V segment lost 9 bases and the J segment 5 bases; nucleotides outside the gene matches: 10. In germline, CDR1 is MNHEY, CDR2 SVGEGT. This CDR3 region has 14 residues. The CDR3 region is CASRGDSLYQPQHF. In DNA, the CDR3 is TGTGCCAGTAGGGGGGACAGCCTTTATCAGCCCCAGCATTTT.

The genes are TRBV7-2 and TRBJ2-7; 8 bases agree with TRBD1. CDR1 is SGHTA, CDR2 FQGNSA, per germline. Trimming at V came to 2 bases and at J to 3 bases, leaving 3 bases not matched to a gene. The CDR3 contains 14 residues. This CDR3 reads CASSLQGAIYEQYF. The CDR3, as DNA: TGTGCCAGCAGCTTACAGGGGGCTATCTACGAGCAGTACTTC.

V is TRBV12-3 or TRBV12-4 and J is TRBJ1-2; tentative D call: TRBD1 (5 bases). V lost 1 base and J lost 8, with 11 bases in between. The CDR3 sequence is 13 residues long. This CDR3 reads CASSLGRGTGYTF. CDR3 bases: TGTGCCAGCAGTTTAGGGCGAGGGACGGGCTACACCTTC.

This chain joins TRBV29-1 and TRBJ2-1, with TRBD1 as a possible D gene (6 bases). The V gene lost 7 bases and the J gene lost 6 bases, with 19 bases spanning the gap. Germline V gives CDR1 SQVTM, CDR2 ANQGSEA. This CDR3 is built from 14 residues. CDR3 in DNA: TGCAGCGGGGGACACTCTTTGGGAGCCAATGAGCAGTTCTTC. It codes for CSGGHSLGANEQFF.

The chain carries TRBV29-1 and TRBJ2-5, with D possibly matching TRBD2 (5 bases). Germline V CDR1 and CDR2: SQVTM, ANQGSEA. The V end lost 4 bases, the J end lost 4 bases, and 19 bases lay between the germline ends. The CDR3 runs 15 residues. The CDR3, as DNA: TGCAGCGTTGCCCTACCCGGCGGGCGAGCAGAGACCCAGTACTTC. As protein: CSVALPGGRAETQYF. The full variable domain, completed using reference TRBV29-1 and TRBJ2-5, is SAVISQKPSRDICQRGTSLTIQCQVDSQVTMMFWYRQQPGQSLTLIATANQGSEATYESGFVIDKFPISRPNLTFSTLTVSNMSPEDSSIYLCSVALPGGRAETQYFGPGTRLLVL.

The chain employs TRBV9 and TRBJ2-5; D call uncertain. CDR3 length: 13 residues. Trimming removed 3 bases from V and 5 bases from J, with 11 bases in between. The germline V gene has CDR1 SGDLS and CDR2 YYNGEE. The CDR3 region is CASSAESWETQYF. The CDR3 DNA reads TGTGCCAGCAGCGCCGAGAGTTGGGAGACCCAGTACTTC.

The V call is TRBV9, the J call TRBJ2-1; possibly TRBD2 for D (7 bases). Germline V lookup: CDR1 SGDLS, CDR2 YYNGEE. The V end lost 2 bases, the J end lost 2 bases, and 11 bases lay between the germline ends. The CDR3 extends over 15 amino acids. CDR3 nucleotide sequence: TGTGCCAGCAGCGTCTCGGGGGGCCCCTACAATGAGCAGTTCTTC. Amino acid sequence: CASSVSGGPYNEQFF.

The chain carries TRBV30 and TRBJ2-2, with D perhaps matching TRBD2 (6 bases). The V end was cut by 2 bases, the J end by 2 bases, with 9 bases between. The CDR3 extends over 14 amino acids. Germline values: CDR1 GTSNPN, CDR2 SVGIG (reference sequence). CDR3 region: CAWSRDFNTGELFF. The CDR3 DNA reads TGTGCCTGGAGTAGGGACTTCAACACCGGGGAGCTGTTTTTT.

The gene calls are TRBV5-1 and TRBJ1-6, with D uncertain. The germline CDR1 and CDR2 sequences are SGHRS and YFSETQ. The CDR3 consists of 16 residues. Trimming removed 4 bases from V and 0 bases from J, with 11 bases in between. The CDR3 region is CASSQSLSSYNSPLHF. The CDR3 region has the DNA TGCGCCAGCAGCCAAAGCCTCAGCTCCTATAATTCACCCCTCCACTTT. The complete variable domain, with remaining parts taken from reference TRBV5-1 and TRBJ1-6, reads KAGVTQTPRYLIKTRGQQVTLSCSPISGHRSVSWYQQTPGQGLQFLFEYFSETQRNKGNFPGRFSGRQFSNSRSEMNVSTLELGDSALYLCASSQSLSSYNSPLHFGNGTRLTVT.

V usage is TRBV19 and J usage is TRBJ2-4; 15 nucleotides line up with TRBD2. CDR1 LNHDA and CDR2 SQIVND come from the germline V gene (reference sequence). V lost 7 bases to trimming and J lost 0 bases; unmatched junction nucleotides: 7. CDR3 length: 18 amino acids. CDR3: CASTPGLAGGIAKNIQYF. The CDR3 DNA follows: TGTGCCAGTACCCCGGGACTAGCGGGGGGTATAGCCAAAAACATTCAGTACTTC.

This sequence joins TRBV24-1 and TRBJ2-1; possibly TRBD1 for D (6 bases). Germline CDR1 reads KGHDR; CDR2 reads SFDVKD. CDR3 length: 15 amino acids. Trimming stripped 2 bases from V and 4 bases from J, with 11 bases between. For the CDR3, the DNA is TGTGCCACCAGTGATTCCCCCGGGACATACAATGAGCAGTTCTTC. It specifies CATSDSPGTYNEQFF.

The gene calls are TRBV3-1 and TRBJ2-4, with D unclear. This CDR3 region has 13 residues. Germline lookup yields CDR1 LGHDT and CDR2 YNNKEL (reference sequence). V shed 3 bases and J shed 3 bases, with 6 bases lying between them. CDR3 residues: CASSHQDKNIQYF. As DNA, the CDR3 is TGTGCCAGCAGCCATCAGGACAAAAACATTCAGTACTTC.

This chain joins TRBV5-1 and TRBJ1-4, with D possibly TRBD1 on 5 matching bases. CDR1 and CDR2 from the germline V gene are SGHRS and YFSETQ. The CDR3 consists of 16 residues. The germline V and J ends were trimmed by 4 bases and 0 bases, with 13 bases remaining between them. CDR3 sequence reads: CASSAQGGATNEKLFF. As DNA, the CDR3 is TGCGCCAGCAGCGCCCAGGGAGGGGCAACTAATGAAAAACTGTTTTTT.

The genes are TRBV6-5 and TRBJ1-4, with TRBD1 matching over 9 bases. This CDR3 is 15 amino acids long. V shed 0 bases, J shed 5 bases, and the junction held 1 base outside the gene matches. Germline assignment: CDR1 MNHEY and CDR2 SVGAGI. CDR3 loop: CASSYSGTGNEKLFF. CDR3 coding DNA: TGTGCCAGCAGTTACTCCGGGACAGGGAATGAAAAACTGTTTTTT.

This chain links TRBV28 with TRBJ2-7; 12 bases are shared with TRBD1. Per the germline V gene, CDR1 is MDHEN and CDR2 is SYDVKM. The CDR3 extends over 18 amino acids. With 4 bases clipped from V and 0 bases from J, the junction kept 10 bases outside the gene matches. The CDR3 bases are TGTGCCAGCAGTTCGGGACAGGGGGCGGCGCTGAGCTCCTACGAGCAGTACTTC. As protein: CASSSGQGAALSSYEQYF.

The gene calls are TRBV20-1 and TRBJ2-3; no definite D call. V dropped 5 bases and J dropped 0 bases, with 6 bases sitting between them. The CDR3 sequence is 12 residues long. Per germline, CDR1 DFQATT and CDR2 SNEGSKA (reference sequence). CDR3: CSASISTDTQYF. The DNA of the CDR3 is TGCAGTGCTTCCATCAGCACAGATACGCAGTATTTT.

V and J are TRBV29-1 and TRBJ1-1; 7 positions agree with TRBD1. The CDR3 loop spans 13 amino acids. Germline lookup yields CDR1 SQVTM and CDR2 ANQGSEA. After removal of 6 bases from V and 1 base from J, the junction contained 5 bases not matched to a gene. CDR3 in amino acids: CSVRGQTNTEAFF. The CDR3 DNA follows: TGCAGCGTACGGGGACAGACGAACACTGAAGCTTTCTTT.

The chain carries TRBV12-3 or TRBV12-4 and TRBJ2-7; TRBD1 matches 9 bases. V shed 7 bases, J shed 1 base, and the junction held 8 bases outside the gene matches. The CDR3 runs to 15 residues. The CDR3 DNA follows: TGTGCCAGCACCCGGCCCGGGACAGGGTCCTACGAGCAGTACTTC. Protein product: CASTRPGTGSYEQYF.